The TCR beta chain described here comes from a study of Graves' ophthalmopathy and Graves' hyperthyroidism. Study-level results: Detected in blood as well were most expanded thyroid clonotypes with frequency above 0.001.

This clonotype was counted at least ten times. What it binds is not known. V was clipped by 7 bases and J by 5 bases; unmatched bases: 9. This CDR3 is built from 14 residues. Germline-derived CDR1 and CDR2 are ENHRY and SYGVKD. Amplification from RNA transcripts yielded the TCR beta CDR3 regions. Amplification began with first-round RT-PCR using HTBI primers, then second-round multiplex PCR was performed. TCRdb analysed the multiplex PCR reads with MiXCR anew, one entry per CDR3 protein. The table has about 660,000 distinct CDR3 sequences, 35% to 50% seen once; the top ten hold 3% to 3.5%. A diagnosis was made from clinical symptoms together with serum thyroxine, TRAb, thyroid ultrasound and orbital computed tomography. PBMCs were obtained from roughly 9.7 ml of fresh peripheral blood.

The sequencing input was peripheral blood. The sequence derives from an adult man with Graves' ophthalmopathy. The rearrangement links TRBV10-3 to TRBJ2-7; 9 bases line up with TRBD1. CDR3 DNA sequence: TGTGCCATCACCCCGGGACAGGGATTCGACGAGCAGTACTTC. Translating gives CAITPGQGFDEQYF.